By frequency in the sample, the clone carrying this T cell receptor (beta chain) is medium-sized. Its target is not known. This sample is drawn from a study of immune heterogeneity within non-small cell lung tumors. The study's findings and limits: The high-frequency T-cell receptor beta clonotypes mostly did not match up between individual patients. A moderate but significant correlation was observed between local T-cell clonality and local tumor mutational burden (R roughly 0.35).

At roughly 600 ng per sample, bulk tumor genomic DNA provided the template. Multiple widely separated biopsies were taken from each primary tumor at surgery. The cohort was untreated, with newly diagnosed non-small cell lung cancer undergoing curative surgery. This CDR3 is 16 amino acids long. V was trimmed by 1 base and J by 0 bases, leaving 11 bases between them. CDR1 is SGHAT, CDR2 FQDESV, per germline (reference sequence). In a multiplex PCR, 32 V and 13 J primers amplified TCR beta CDR3. MiXCR was run by TCRdb on the multiplex PCR reads, yielding one entry per CDR3 protein. The repertoire consists of around 12,000 distinct CDR3 sequences, with around a fifth occurring once and the leading ten covering approximately 4.2%.

The V and J genes are TRBV11-1 and TRBJ2-3; D unresolved. The source material was lung tumor tissue. The TCR sequence derives from a man aged 55 to 69 with non-small cell lung cancer. In nucleotides, the CDR3 is TGTGCCAGCAGCTTAGGCTTAGCAGCTAGCACAGATACGCAGTATTTT. This gives the protein CASSLGLAASTDTQYF.